The subject of this entry is one T cell receptor (beta chain). The entry originates in a study of neoadjuvant anti-PD-1 for oral cavity cancer. The V end was cut by 9 bases, the J end by 7 bases, with 12 bases between. CDR3 length: 11 amino acids. Germline V gene data show CDR1 as LNHDA and CDR2 as SQIVND (reference sequence). Time point indicated: after neoadjuvant nivolumab, at surgical resection. No culture or expansion preceded analysis of these blood cells. Repertoires were generated with immunoSEQ multiplex PCR, while TCRdb's copy carries only in-frame clones and drops some. The sample lists approximately 9,600 clones; about 60% were seen once.

This TCR was sampled from a person between 35 and 79 years old with oral cavity squamous cell carcinoma. The chain couples TRBV19 to TRBJ1-1, with D perhaps TRBD1 (5 bases). This specimen consisted of PBMCs, obtained after nivolumab (anti-PD-1) treatment. The CDR3 loop is CASTGYDEAFF. The CDR3 DNA reads as TGTGCCAGCACAGGTTACGATGAAGCTTTCTTT.